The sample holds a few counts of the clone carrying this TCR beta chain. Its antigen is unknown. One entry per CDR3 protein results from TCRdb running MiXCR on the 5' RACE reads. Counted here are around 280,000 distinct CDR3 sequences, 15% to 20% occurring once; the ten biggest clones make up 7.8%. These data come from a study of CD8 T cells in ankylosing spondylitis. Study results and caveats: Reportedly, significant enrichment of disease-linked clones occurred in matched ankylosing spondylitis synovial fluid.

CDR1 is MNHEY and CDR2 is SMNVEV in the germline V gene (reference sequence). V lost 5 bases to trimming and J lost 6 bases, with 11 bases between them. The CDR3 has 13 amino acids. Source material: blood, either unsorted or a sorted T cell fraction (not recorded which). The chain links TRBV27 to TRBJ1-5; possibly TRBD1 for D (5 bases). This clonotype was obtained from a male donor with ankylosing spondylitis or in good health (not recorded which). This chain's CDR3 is CASSPLGGQPQHF. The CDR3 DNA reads TGTGCCAGCAGTCCCCTTGGGGGTCAGCCCCAGCATTTT.